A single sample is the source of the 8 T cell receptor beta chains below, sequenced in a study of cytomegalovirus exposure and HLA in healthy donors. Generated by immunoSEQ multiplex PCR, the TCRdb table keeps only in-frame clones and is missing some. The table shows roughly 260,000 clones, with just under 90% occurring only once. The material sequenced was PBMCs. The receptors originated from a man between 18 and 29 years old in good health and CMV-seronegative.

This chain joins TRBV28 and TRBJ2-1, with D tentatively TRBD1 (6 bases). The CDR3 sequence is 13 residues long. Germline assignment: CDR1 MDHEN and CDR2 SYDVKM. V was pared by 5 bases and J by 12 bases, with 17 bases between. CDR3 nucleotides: TGTGCCAGCAGTAACGACAGGAACGGAGGGCAGTTCTTC. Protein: CASSNDRNGGQFF.

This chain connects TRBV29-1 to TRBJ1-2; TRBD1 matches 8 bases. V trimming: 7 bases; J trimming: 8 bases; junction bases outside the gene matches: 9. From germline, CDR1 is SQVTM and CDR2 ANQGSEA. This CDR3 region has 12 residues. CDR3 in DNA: TGCAGCGCCGACCAGGGGGCGTACGGCTACACCTTC. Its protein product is CSADQGAYGYTF. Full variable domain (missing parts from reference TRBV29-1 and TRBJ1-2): SAVISQKPSRDICQRGTSLTIQCQVDSQVTMMFWYRQQPGQSLTLIATANQGSEATYESGFVIDKFPISRPNLTFSTLTVSNMSPEDSSIYLCSADQGAYGYTFGSGTRLTVV.

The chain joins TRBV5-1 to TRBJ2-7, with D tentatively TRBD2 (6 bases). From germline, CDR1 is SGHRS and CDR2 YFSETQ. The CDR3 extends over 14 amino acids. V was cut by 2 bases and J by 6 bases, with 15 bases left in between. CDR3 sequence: CASSFWAGPLEQYF. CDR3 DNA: TGCGCCAGCAGCTTCTGGGCGGGGCCCCTCGAGCAGTACTTC.

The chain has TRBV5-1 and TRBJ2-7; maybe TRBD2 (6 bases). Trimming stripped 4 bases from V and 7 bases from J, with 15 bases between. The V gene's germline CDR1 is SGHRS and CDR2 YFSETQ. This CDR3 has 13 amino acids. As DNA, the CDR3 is TGCGCCAGCAGCGATCGGACGGGGGATGAGCAGTACTTC. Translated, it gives CASSDRTGDEQYF. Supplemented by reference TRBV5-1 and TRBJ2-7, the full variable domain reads KAGVTQTPRYLIKTRGQQVTLSCSPISGHRSVSWYQQTPGQGLQFLFEYFSETQRNKGNFPGRFSGRQFSNSRSEMNVSTLELGDSALYLCASSDRTGDEQYFGPGTRLTVT.

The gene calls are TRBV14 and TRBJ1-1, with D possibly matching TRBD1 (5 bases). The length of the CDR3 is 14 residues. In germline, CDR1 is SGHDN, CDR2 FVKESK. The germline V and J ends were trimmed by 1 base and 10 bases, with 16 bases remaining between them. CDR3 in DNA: TGTGCCAGCAGCCAAGGGGGCGGGGTAGTTCGAGCTTTCTTT. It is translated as CASSQGGGVVRAFF.

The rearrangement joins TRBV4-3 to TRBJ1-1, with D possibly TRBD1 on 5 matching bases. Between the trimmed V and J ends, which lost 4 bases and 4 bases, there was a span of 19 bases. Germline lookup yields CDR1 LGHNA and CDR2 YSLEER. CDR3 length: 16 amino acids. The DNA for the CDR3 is TGCGCCAGCAGCCCCAGTGGACAAAATTCGGTCACTGAAGCTTTCTTT. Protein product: CASSPSGQNSVTEAFF.

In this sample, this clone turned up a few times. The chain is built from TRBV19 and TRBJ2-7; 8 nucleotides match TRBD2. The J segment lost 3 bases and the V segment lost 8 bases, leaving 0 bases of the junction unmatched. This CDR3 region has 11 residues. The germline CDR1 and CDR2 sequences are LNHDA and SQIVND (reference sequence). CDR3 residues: CASAGGYEQYF. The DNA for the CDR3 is TGTGCCAGTGCGGGGGGCTACGAGCAGTACTTC.

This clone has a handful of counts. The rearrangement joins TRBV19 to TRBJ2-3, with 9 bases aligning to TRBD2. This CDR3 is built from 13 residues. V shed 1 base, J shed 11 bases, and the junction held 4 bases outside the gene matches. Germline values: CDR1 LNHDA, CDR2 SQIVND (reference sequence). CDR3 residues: CASSIGRAGGQYF. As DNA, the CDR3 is TGTGCCAGTAGTATAGGTAGAGCGGGAGGGCAGTATTTT. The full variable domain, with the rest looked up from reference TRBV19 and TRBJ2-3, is DGGITQSPKYLFRKEGQNVTLSCEQNLNHDAMYWYRQDPGQGLRLIYYSQIVNDFQKGDIAEGYSVSREKKESFPLTVTSAQKNPTAFYLCASSIGRAGGQYFGPGTRLTVL.